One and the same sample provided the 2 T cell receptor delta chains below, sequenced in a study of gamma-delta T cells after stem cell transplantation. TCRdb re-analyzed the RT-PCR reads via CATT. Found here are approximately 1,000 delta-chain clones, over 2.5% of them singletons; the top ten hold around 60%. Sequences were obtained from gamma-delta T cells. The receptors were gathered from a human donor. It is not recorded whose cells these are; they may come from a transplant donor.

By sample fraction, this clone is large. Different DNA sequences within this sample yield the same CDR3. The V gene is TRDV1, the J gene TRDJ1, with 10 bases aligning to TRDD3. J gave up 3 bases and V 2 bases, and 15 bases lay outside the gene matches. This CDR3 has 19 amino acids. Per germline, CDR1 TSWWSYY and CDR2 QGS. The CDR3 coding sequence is TGTGCTCTTGGGGAAAGGGAGGCTACTGGGGGATTTTTCCCCGATAAACTCATCTTT. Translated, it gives CALGEREATGGFFPDKLIF.

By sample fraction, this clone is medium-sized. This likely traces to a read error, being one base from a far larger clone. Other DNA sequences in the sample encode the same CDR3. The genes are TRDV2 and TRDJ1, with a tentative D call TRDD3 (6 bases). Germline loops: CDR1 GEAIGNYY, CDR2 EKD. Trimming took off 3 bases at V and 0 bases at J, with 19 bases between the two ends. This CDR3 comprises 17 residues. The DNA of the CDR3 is TGTGCCTGTGACCCCGCCGAAGGGGATTCGTACACCGATAAACTCATCTTT. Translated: CACDPAEGDSYTDKLIF.